This TCR beta chain derives from a study of T cell responses to AZD1222 COVID-19 vaccine (TCRdb year 2021). In the study overall: Because spike-specific TCR depth and breadth did not differ between the two schedules, AZD1222 recipients who got a second dose at roughly 4 weeks were pooled with those who got a second dose at roughly 12 weeks. TCR sequencing was performed for some 250 trial participants, of whom 200 to 220 were given two doses of AZD1222 and around 26 were given two doses of MenACWY control vaccine. Trial participants were enrolled by age into subgroups of 18-55, 56-69 and 70-plus years, and 148, 28 and 57 TCR-sequenced participants, respectively, were included in these subgroups. Results the study describes overall, beyond this receptor: Epitopes outside the regions mutated in the B.1.351 and B.1.1.7 variants were reportedly recognized by nearly half of the unique spike-specific TCRs. In the small 56-69-year group, the increase in depth fell short of significance, most likely because of low power. Vaccine-associated CD4 TCRs spanned the whole spike protein, with dominant responses in regions 160-218 and 743-854. Because no day 14 peak-response samples were available, repertoires were characterized only after the peak T cell response. After two AZD1222 doses, spike-specific TCR breadth and depth were significantly higher than at day 0 and than in MenACWY recipients. Conclusions about previously exposed vaccinees were limited because only a handful of AZD1222 recipients were SARS-CoV-2 seropositive at baseline. Participants were mostly white British, with more females than males. The authors suggested clonal diversity may have been underestimated.

With respect to this clone: The antigen this receptor binds is unknown. No much larger clonotype is one base removed from it; base qualities were not supplied.

The CDR3 regions of human TCRbeta chains were analyzed by immunosequencing. As for the authors' bioinformatics: Repertoire TCRs were matched against a reference library of SARS-CoV-2-specific TCRs generated with the MIRA antigen-specificity platform. Breadth was defined as the fraction of unique TCRs that were SARS-CoV-2-associated. Depth was defined as the fraction of total T cells that were SARS-CoV-2-associated. Using the MIRA data, each spike-specific TCR was mapped to the spike region that the TCR reacts to and placed in a CD4 or CD8 class. Log10-transformed breadth and depth values were compared by one-way ANOVA with Sidak's multiple comparisons tests. TCRdb holds this immuneACCESS table with in-frame rearrangements only. Some clones are missing; in checked studies, unresolved V genes explain under half, and the rest has no known cause. V, J and clone size were drawn from that table, and D and trimming were deduced from the DNA. Present in this sample are some 120,000 clones, 90% to 95% of which were seen just once. The ten largest clones capture approximately 2.8% of the sample.

The time point label of this sample denotes: baseline before first vaccination. Vaccinee samples came from UK trials COV001 and COV002, including a single-blind randomized controlled phase 2/3 trial of AZD1222 (ChAdOx1 nCoV-19) in healthy adults. For TCRbeta chain sequencing, PBMC samples were collected from trial participants at day 0 and at day 28 after the second dose. There are 12 amino acids in the CDR3, from cysteine to phenylalanine inclusive. Solely the CDR3 DNA is kept, with 36 bases framed from the first base. CDR1 and CDR2 were assigned from the germline V gene (reference sequence) as SEHNR and FQNEAQ. V and J lose 2 bases and 5 bases, and a span of 4 bases separates them.

The rearranged segments are TRBV7-9 and TRBJ2-1; the D gene is unclear. This specimen was peripheral blood, taken on day 0 of AZD1222 vaccination. This TCR was sampled from an adult in good health. The CDR3 has the sequence CASSLRDNEQFF. The nucleotide sequence reads TGTGCCAGCAGCTTAAGAGACAATGAGCAGTTCTTC.